These 9 T cell receptor beta chains were sequenced from one sample in a study of vaccination effects on CD4 cells after COVID-19. These receptors' targets are unknown. Using immunoSEQ multiplex PCR, the repertoire was profiled, and TCRdb retains in-frame clones only, with some absent. Of roughly 41,000 clones detected, 66% appear once; the ten largest clones hold about 16%. Before sequencing took place, the ViraFEST assay used viral peptide pools to expand antigen-specific CD4+ T cells. It was after roughly ten days of culture that CD4+ T cells were isolated. The vaccine recipients had no prior SARS-CoV-2 infection, with negative nucleocapsid antibodies. The material was CD4+ T cells from PBMCs cultured with HCoV-OC43 spike peptides, obtained before COVID-19 vaccination. Subset denoted: HCoV-OC43 spike overlapping peptide pool stimulation. Every receptor here comes from a human donor who received a COVID-19 vaccine.

This clone was detected a few times. CDR3 bases: TGTGCCAGTAGTATGAGGGGCAGGGTTGTGATCACTGAAGCTTTCTTT. This encodes CASSMRGRVVITEAFF. The V gene is TRBV19, the J gene TRBJ1-1; TRBD1 might be the D (5 bases). Trimming shortened V by 3 bases and J by 4 bases, and 18 bases separated the two germline ends. The CDR3 totals 16 residues. Germline CDR1 LNHDA, CDR2 SQIVND (reference sequence).

The chain employs TRBV12-5 and TRBJ2-7; the match to TRBD1 covers 8 bases. With 0 bases clipped from V and 3 bases from J, the junction kept 7 bases outside the gene matches. Per the germline V gene, CDR1 is LGHNT and CDR2 is FRNRAP. The length of the CDR3 is 16 residues. The CDR3 reads CASGLVLGRGHYEQYF. CDR3 nucleotides: TGTGCTAGTGGTTTGGTACTGGGCAGGGGGCACTACGAGCAGTACTTC.

The table lists this clone with a few counts. CDR3 DNA: TGTGCCAGTACCATTGGACCTGCCTACGAGCAGTACTTC. Encoded protein: CASTIGPAYEQYF. This chain links TRBV19 with TRBJ2-7; D unclear. Germline values: CDR1 LNHDA, CDR2 SQIVND (reference sequence). The CDR3 contains 13 residues. Trimming took 7 bases from V and 2 from J, leaving 12 bases between them.

The V call is TRBV6-5, the J call TRBJ2-3, with unresolved D. The CDR3 extends over 12 amino acids. CDR1 is MNHEY, CDR2 SVGAGI, per germline. Trimming left V 5 bases short and J 3 bases short, with 6 bases between. The CDR3 protein is CASSRLTDTQYF. The CDR3 DNA reads as TGTGCCAGCAGTAGACTTACAGATACGCAGTATTTT.

This clone has just one count. The chain has TRBV5-1 and TRBJ1-1, with 8 positions matching TRBD1. J was trimmed by 1 base and V by 0 bases; bases with no gene match: 8. From germline, CDR1 is SGHRS and CDR2 YFSETQ. The CDR3 has 17 residues. CDR3 nucleotides: TGCGCCAGCAGCTTGGTTAGAGGACAGGGATGGAACACTGAAGCTTTCTTT. Translation gives CASSLVRGQGWNTEAFF.

The rearrangement uses TRBV11-2 and TRBJ2-5; D remains ambiguous. V was clipped by 0 bases and J by 5 bases, with 13 bases between them. Per the germline V gene, CDR1 is SGHAT and CDR2 is FQNNGV. This CDR3 has 15 amino acids. The CDR3: CASSLELGPLETQYF. CDR3 nucleotides: TGTGCCAGCAGCTTAGAGCTGGGCCCCTTGGAGACCCAGTACTTC.

This clone was seen only once. The chain joins TRBV11-2 to TRBJ2-7; the D gene is possibly TRBD2 (5 bases). This CDR3 has 16 amino acids. Germline V lookup: CDR1 SGHAT, CDR2 FQNNGV. Between the trimmed V and J ends, which lost 3 bases and 0 bases, there was a span of 15 bases. The CDR3 nucleotides are TGTGCCAGCAGCTTGCGGCCGGACTCCGCCTCCTACGAGCAGTACTTC. This gives the protein CASSLRPDSASYEQYF.

This chain links TRBV30 with TRBJ1-1; 7 bases fit TRBD1. The germline V gene encodes CDR1 GTSNPN and CDR2 SVGIG (reference sequence). The ends lost 1 base at V and 5 bases at J; junction bases unmatched: 4. The CDR3 length is 13 residues. Here the CDR3 reads CAWSGQGWTEAFF. The CDR3 nucleotides read TGTGCCTGGAGTGGACAGGGATGGACTGAAGCTTTCTTT.

This clone was seen at least ten times. This CDR3 is CAISETGTATTEAFF. The CDR3 region has the DNA TGTGCCATCAGTGAGACCGGGACAGCTACTACCGAAGCTTTCTTT. The chain links TRBV10-3 to TRBJ1-1; 7 positions agree with TRBD1. The CDR3 extends over 15 amino acids. Trimming at V came to 2 bases and at J to 8 bases, leaving 11 bases not matched to a gene. In germline, CDR1 is ENHRY, CDR2 SYGVKD.